This T cell receptor (beta chain) was identified during a study of T cells in Graves' hyperthyroidism and ophthalmopathy. Amplified TCR beta CDR3 regions derived from RNA transcripts. The TCR CDR3 first-round RT-PCR relied on the HTBI primer set. TCRdb processed the multiplex PCR reads anew with MiXCR; each CDR3 protein has one entry. The profile shows more than 500,000 distinct CDR3 sequences, 46% of them singletons. In this sample, this clonotype turned up many times. Its target is unknown. Patients with uncontrolled infections, other autoimmune diseases, pregnancy or lactation were excluded. Diagnoses used clinical symptoms, serum thyroxine and TRAb, thyroid ultrasound and orbital computed tomography. The CDR3 length is 16 residues. CDR1 and CDR2 (germline): SEHNR, FQNEAQ (reference sequence). V lost 5 bases and J lost 3, with 19 bases in between. General study findings and limits: A model built on 13 V-J features separated ophthalmopathy from stable hyperthyroidism. Most thyroid clonotypes expanded above 0.001 were also detected in blood.

The source of this sequence is an adult woman with Graves' disease, either hyperthyroidism or ophthalmopathy (not recorded which). Sequenced material: peripheral blood or thyroid tissue (not recorded which). The rearrangement joins TRBV7-9 to TRBJ2-5, with D perhaps assigned TRBD1 or TRBD2 (5 bases each). CDR3 sequence (DNA): TGTGCCAGCAGCCAGGGAGTTGTTGAAACTAAAGAGACCCAGTACTTC. This sequence encodes CASSQGVVETKETQYF.